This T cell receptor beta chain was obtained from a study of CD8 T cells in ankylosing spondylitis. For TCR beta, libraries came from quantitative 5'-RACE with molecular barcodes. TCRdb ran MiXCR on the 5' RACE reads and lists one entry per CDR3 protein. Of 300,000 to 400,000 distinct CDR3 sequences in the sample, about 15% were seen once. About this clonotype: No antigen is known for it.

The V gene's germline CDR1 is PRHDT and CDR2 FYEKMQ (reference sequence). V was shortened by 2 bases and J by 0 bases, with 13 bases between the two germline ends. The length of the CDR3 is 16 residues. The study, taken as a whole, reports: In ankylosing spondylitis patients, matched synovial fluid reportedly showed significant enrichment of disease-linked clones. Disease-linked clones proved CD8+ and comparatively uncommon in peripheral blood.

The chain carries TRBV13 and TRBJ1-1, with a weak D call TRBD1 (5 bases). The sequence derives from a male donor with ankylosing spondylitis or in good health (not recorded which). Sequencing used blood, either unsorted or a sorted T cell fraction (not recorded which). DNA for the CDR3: TGTGCCAGCAGCTTACCCTCAGGGACGTTGAACACTGAAGCTTTCTTT. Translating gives CASSLPSGTLNTEAFF.